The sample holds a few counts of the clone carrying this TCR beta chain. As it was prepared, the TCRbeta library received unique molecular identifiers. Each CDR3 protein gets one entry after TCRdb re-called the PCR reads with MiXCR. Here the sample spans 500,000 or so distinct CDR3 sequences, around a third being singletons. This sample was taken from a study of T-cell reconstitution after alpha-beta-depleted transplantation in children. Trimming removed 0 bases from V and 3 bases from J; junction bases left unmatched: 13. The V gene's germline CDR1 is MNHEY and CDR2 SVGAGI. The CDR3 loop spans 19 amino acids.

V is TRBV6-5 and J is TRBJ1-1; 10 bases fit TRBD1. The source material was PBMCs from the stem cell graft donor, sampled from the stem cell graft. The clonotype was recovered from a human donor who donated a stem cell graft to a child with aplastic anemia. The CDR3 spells CASSYSIIPGTGDDTEAFF. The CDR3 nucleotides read TGTGCCAGCAGTTACTCGATTATCCCCGGGACAGGGGATGACACTGAAGCTTTCTTT.